This TCR beta chain is from a study of cytomegalovirus exposure and HLA in healthy donors. Comments on this clone: Antigen specificity is unknown.

The CDR3 totals 14 residues. Deletions cut 3 bases from V and 7 bases from J, with 12 bases between. CDR1 and CDR2 (germline): KGHSH, LQKENI. Findings and limits, study-wide: An analysis that came later showed most CMV-associated TCR beta chains appearing HLA-restricted.

PCR amplification relied on 60 Vbeta primers (plus 13 Jbeta primers). Assay used: immunoSEQ multiplex PCR; TCRdb lists only in-frame clones, some missing. The sample shows 150,000 to 160,000 clones, roughly 83% of them seen only once. The sequenced sample was PBMCs. This sequence originates from a man aged 25-45 years in good health and CMV-seropositive. V is TRBV18 and J is TRBJ1-4; possible D gene TRBD1, 5 bases. The CDR3 nucleotides are TGTGCCAGCTCACCGCCACAGGCACGTGAAAAACTGTTTTTT. Protein product: CASSPPQAREKLFF.